The subject of this entry is one TCR beta chain. Its target is not known. The data were obtained in a study of Graves' ophthalmopathy and Graves' hyperthyroidism. Across the whole study: Peripheral blood sampling occurred at initial diagnosis, before any treatment. Study outcomes and limitations: Thyroid clonotypes that were expanded above 0.001 frequency mostly also appeared in blood. Ophthalmopathy and stable hyperthyroidism were discriminated by a 13-signature model, with about 90% sensitivity and 65% to 83% specificity.

This CDR3 has 15 amino acids. V was pared by 5 bases and J by 0 bases, with 14 bases between. CDR1 and CDR2 from the germline V gene are SGHVS and FQNEAQ. The TCR beta CDR3 regions underwent amplification from RNA transcripts. First-round RT-PCR relied on HTBI primers, and a second-round multiplex PCR came next. TCRdb re-derived calls from the multiplex PCR reads in MiXCR, one entry per CDR3 protein. The sample has 650,000 to 800,000 distinct CDR3 sequences, about 40% seen once; the top ten hold 2.5% to 3.5%. The source of this sequence is an adult man with Graves' ophthalmopathy. Sequencing input: peripheral blood. This chain connects TRBV7-8 to TRBJ2-7; D ambiguous. DNA for the CDR3: TGTGCCAGCAGCCCCACGAGAGCAACCTCCTACGAGCAGTACTTC. It translates to CASSPTRATSYEQYF.